One and the same sample provided the 15 T cell receptor beta chains below, sequenced in a study of sequential checkpoint blockade in melanoma. Treatment in this sample: randomized to nivolumab then ipilimumab (arm A) or the reverse (arm B). Produced via immunoSEQ multiplex PCR; TCRdb's table is partial and in-frame only. The profile shows approximately 20,000 clones, roughly two thirds of them singletons. The specimen comprised tumor tissue (inferred from file names), sampled from a patient given nivolumab and ipilimumab in sequence. All receptors come from a human donor with melanoma.

V usage is TRBV19 and J usage is TRBJ2-7; a weak D match, TRBD1 (6 bases). This CDR3 contains 14 residues. Germline V gene lookup returns CDR1 LNHDA and CDR2 SQIVND (reference sequence). The V gene lost 5 bases and the J gene lost 6 bases, with 17 bases spanning the gap. CDR3 coding DNA: TGTGCCAGTAGTCCGGGACACCTACTAGGCGAGCAGTACTTC. It specifies CASSPGHLLGEQYF. The full variable domain, its missing parts supplied by reference TRBV19 and TRBJ2-7, is DGGITQSPKYLFRKEGQNVTLSCEQNLNHDAMYWYRQDPGQGLRLIYYSQIVNDFQKGDIAEGYSVSREKKESFPLTVTSAQKNPTAFYLCASSPGHLLGEQYFGPGTRLTVT.

The chain recombines TRBV5-1 with TRBJ1-5; no reliable D call. The V gene's germline CDR1 is SGHRS and CDR2 YFSETQ. The CDR3 runs to 15 residues. Trimming left V 1 base short and J 6 bases short, with 14 bases between. In DNA form, the CDR3 reads TGCGCCAGCAGCTTGATGGGGTCCCGAGGTCAGCCCCAGCATTTT. Translation gives CASSLMGSRGQPQHF.

The chain links TRBV5-1 to TRBJ1-6, with 8 bases fitting TRBD1. After removal of 2 bases from V and 8 bases from J, the junction contained 9 bases not matched to a gene. The CDR3 loop spans 16 amino acids. Germline CDR1 reads SGHRS; CDR2 reads YFSETQ. In nucleotides, the CDR3 is TGCGCCAGCAGCTTACACCAACAGGGGGGGGATTCACCCCTCCACTTT. It translates to CASSLHQQGGDSPLHF.

The rearrangement links TRBV10-3 to TRBJ1-5; D is possibly TRBD1 (6 bases). The CDR3 is made up of 14 amino acids. V gave up 2 bases and J gave up 2 bases, with 7 bases separating them. The germline gives CDR1 ENHRY, CDR2 SYGVKD. The CDR3 sequence is CAISEAGGNQPQHF. The CDR3 coding sequence is TGTGCCATCAGTGAGGCAGGGGGCAATCAGCCCCAGCATTTT.

The chain has TRBV16 and TRBJ1-1; TRBD1 aligns across 7 bases. This CDR3 has 14 residues. Germline CDR1 is KGHSY and CDR2 is FQNENV. The ends lost 6 bases at V and 3 bases at J; junction bases unmatched: 7. CDR3 protein: CASRYRTGDTEAFF. DNA for the CDR3: TGTGCCAGCAGGTACCGTACAGGGGACACTGAAGCTTTCTTT.

This sequence joins TRBV11-3 and TRBJ1-5, with D possibly being TRBD1 (6 bases). Germline V gene lookup returns CDR1 SGHNT and CDR2 YENEEA. Trimming shortened V by 5 bases and J by 0 bases, and 8 bases separated the two germline ends. The CDR3 consists of 14 residues. The CDR3 protein is CASSRTVSNQPQHF. In nucleotides, the CDR3 is TGTGCCAGCAGCCGGACAGTTAGCAATCAGCCCCAGCATTTT.

The chain carries TRBV29-1 and TRBJ2-5; 9 nucleotides align to TRBD1. The J segment lost 4 bases and the V segment lost 1 base, leaving 1 base of the junction unmatched. The V gene's germline CDR1 is SQVTM and CDR2 ANQGSEA. The CDR3 length is 13 residues. DNA for the CDR3: TGCAGCGTTGAAGGGACAGGGGCAGAGACCCAGTACTTC. Translated, it gives CSVEGTGAETQYF.

This chain uses TRBV28 with TRBJ2-7, with 8 bases matching TRBD1. CDR1 and CDR2 from the germline V gene are MDHEN and SYDVKM. This CDR3 contains 16 residues. V was pared by 6 bases and J by 1 base, with 11 bases of the junction left unmatched. The CDR3 here is CASRTYGTGQSYEQYF. The CDR3 region has the DNA TGTGCCAGCAGAACCTACGGGACAGGACAATCCTACGAGCAGTACTTC.

The CDR3 sequence: CASSLSPNGQGRDTQYF. The CDR3 DNA reads as TGCGCCAGCAGCTTGTCCCCGAACGGACAGGGTAGAGATACGCAGTATTTT. The chain combines TRBV5-1 with TRBJ2-3; 8 bases align to TRBD1. CDR1 and CDR2 from the germline V gene are SGHRS and YFSETQ. J was trimmed by 5 bases and V by 1 base; bases with no gene match: 12. The CDR3 is made up of 17 amino acids.

The chain recombines TRBV6-8 with TRBJ1-1, with no clear D. V gave up 5 bases and J gave up 0 bases, with 16 bases separating them. The CDR3 extends over 16 amino acids. The germline V gene has CDR1 MNHGY and CDR2 SAAAGT. CDR3 sequence reads: CASSGGWAVVNTEAFF. In DNA, the CDR3 is TGTGCCAGCAGTGGAGGATGGGCGGTGGTGAACACTGAAGCTTTCTTT.

This chain connects TRBV18 to TRBJ1-6; D call uncertain. CDR3 length: 14 amino acids. V gave up 4 bases and J gave up 7 bases, with 11 bases separating them. Germline CDR1 and CDR2: KGHSH and LQKENI. The CDR3 bases are TGTGCCAGCTCACGTACTGGCGGGAATTCACCCCTCCACTTT. Residues: CASSRTGGNSPLHF.

The genes are TRBV7-4 and TRBJ2-5, with a weak D call TRBD2 (6 bases). This CDR3 contains 13 residues. The V end lost 5 bases, the J end lost 3 bases, and 10 bases lay between the germline ends. Germline loops: CDR1 SGHVT, CDR2 SQSDAQ. The CDR3 spells CASSRDSKETQYF. CDR3 DNA sequence: TGTGCCAGCAGCCGGGACTCCAAAGAGACCCAGTACTTC. Complete variable domain (other parts from reference TRBV7-4 and TRBJ2-5): GAGVSQSPRYKVAKRGRDVALRCDSISGHVTLYWYRQTLGQGSEVLTYSQSDAQRDKSGRPSGRFSAERPERSVSTLKIQRTEQGDSAVYLCASSRDSKETQYFGPGTRLLVL.

V is TRBV30 and J is TRBJ1-5; D is unresolved. Germline V gene sequence: CDR1 GTSNPN, CDR2 SVGIG (reference sequence). The CDR3 covers 13 residues. The V end was cut by 2 bases, the J end by 7 bases, with 12 bases between. CDR3 sequence (DNA): TGTGCCTGGAGTATAGAGGCAAGGCAGCCCCAGCATTTT. Protein: CAWSIEARQPQHF.

V gene TRBV19 combines with J gene TRBJ1-1; TRBD1 is a possible D gene (5 bases). The CDR3 extends over 14 amino acids. Looked up from germline, CDR1 is LNHDA and CDR2 is SQIVND (reference sequence). V dropped 7 bases and J dropped 1 base, with 13 bases sitting between them. CDR3 sequence reads: CASTLLGGNTEAFF. The CDR3 DNA reads as TGTGCCAGTACCCTCCTTGGGGGGAACACTGAAGCTTTCTTT.

This CDR3 reads CASSWLQGANTGELFF. In DNA, the CDR3 is TGTGCCAGCAGTTGGCTACAGGGGGCGAACACCGGGGAGCTGTTTTTT. V is TRBV6-9 and J is TRBJ2-2; the match to TRBD1 covers 8 bases. CDR3 length equals 16 residues. Germline lookup yields CDR1 MNHGY and CDR2 SVAAGI. The junction had 4 bases not matched to a gene; V was cut back by 4 bases and J by 0 bases.